A selection of T cell receptor beta chains follows, all from one sample in a study of beta chain features in type 1 diabetes. Generated by immunoSEQ multiplex PCR, the TCRdb table keeps only in-frame clones and is missing some. The sample shows fewer than 400,000 clones, approximately 8.2% of them seen only once. Sequencing was performed on central memory CD4+ T cells from blood. The origin of the receptors is a woman younger than 30 in good health. Both conserved end residues are part of each CDR3. The order of the fields is D gene, J gene, clone size, V gene, CDR3 protein, CDR3 DNA. A D gene is named only where the DNA matches it firmly. The size entry is marked missing in some rows and otherwise reads once, few, many or a size class.

- | TRBJ2-3 | - | TRBV6-5 | CASRDGSTDTQYF | TGTGCCAGCAGGGATGGTAGTACAGATACGCAGTATTTT
TRBD1 | TRBJ1-3 | - | TRBV7-8 | CASTLTGNMGNTIYF | TGTGCCAGCACTTTGACAGGGAATATGGGAAACACCATATATTTT
- | TRBJ1-5 | - | TRBV5-1 | CASSTGTENQPQHF | TGCGCCAGCAGCACCGGGACGGAAAATCAGCCCCAGCATTTT
- | TRBJ2-7 | few | TRBV27 | CASSQTSSRPYEQYF | TGTGCCAGCAGCCAAACTAGTTCTCGGCCCTACGAGCAGTACTTC
- | TRBJ2-6 | - | TRBV28 | CASSPPGRMLAGANVLTF | TGTGCCAGCAGTCCCCCAGGTCGAATGTTGGCTGGGGCCAACGTCCTGACTTTC
TRBD1 | TRBJ1-2 | - | TRBV11-2 | CASSSTGTDYGYTF | TGTGCCAGCAGCTCGACCGGGACAGACTATGGCTACACCTTC
- | TRBJ2-1 | few | TRBV11-2 | CASSPTTGSHEQFF | TGTGCCAGCAGCCCAACGACGGGGAGCCATGAGCAGTTCTTC
- | TRBJ1-4 | - | TRBV18 | CASSPPENEKLFF | TGTGCCAGCTCACCACCGGAAAATGAAAAACTGTTTTTT
- | TRBJ2-6 | few | TRBV7-2 | CASSPPGRAGANVLTF | TGTGCCAGCAGCCCTCCTGGGCGGGCTGGGGCCAACGTCCTGACTTTC
- | TRBJ2-7 | - | TRBV7-9 | CASSRSGSYEQYF | TGTGCCAGCAGCCGAAGTGGCTCCTACGAGCAGTACTTC
TRBD1 | TRBJ2-2 | - | TRBV28 | CASSIPGGGTGELFF | TGTGCCAGCAGTATTCCAGGGGGCGGGACCGGGGAGCTGTTTTTT
- | TRBJ2-5 | - | TRBV11-2 | CASSSGTARTQYF | TGTGCCAGCAGTTCAGGAACGGCCCGGACCCAGTACTTC
- | TRBJ2-3 | few | TRBV7-2 | CASSSRLSTDTQYF | TGTGCCAGCAGCTCCAGGCTCTCCACAGATACGCAGTATTTT
- | TRBJ1-3 | - | TRBV13 | CASSLRVTASGNTIYF | TGTGCCAGCAGCTTAAGGGTGACTGCCTCAGGAAACACCATATATTTT
- | TRBJ1-2 | - | TRBV18 | CASSGVFGYTF | TGTGCCAGCTCAGGGGTTTTCGGCTACACCTTC
- | TRBJ2-5 | few | TRBV4-2 | CASSQGSRWDVGETQYF | TGTGCCAGCAGCCAAGGATCCCGCTGGGATGTAGGAGAGACCCAGTACTTC
- | TRBJ2-7 | few | TRBV7-2 | CASSYAYEQYF | TGTGCCAGCAGCTACGCCTACGAGCAGTACTTC
TRBD1 | TRBJ2-5 | many | TRBV7-9 | CASDRGNGGGETQYF | TGTGCCAGCGACAGGGGGAATGGTGGTGGAGAGACCCAGTACTTC
- | TRBJ1-1 | few | TRBV20-1 | CSARPVNQAFF | TGCAGTGCTAGACCCGTAAATCAAGCTTTCTTT
- | TRBJ2-3 | few | TRBV4-2 | CASSPKGLNTDTQYF | TGTGCCAGCAGCCCCAAGGGACTTAACACAGATACGCAGTATTTT